This T cell receptor (beta chain) derives from a study of blood T cell repertoires in COVID-19. Study-level information: The origin of the acute and convalescent COVID-19 samples was the United States, Italy and Spain. Nucleic acid was either cDNA or gDNA, and it came from T cells, B-cell-depleted T cells, or PBMCs.

In the original workflow: Nucleated cell number was recorded as an estimate derived from reference gene primer amplification. Only in-frame clones appear in the TCRdb table, and some are missing; sequencing was by immunoSEQ multiplex PCR. That table furnishes V, J and clone size, whereas the DNA furnished D and trimming. This sample has fewer than 250,000 clones, with 70% to 90% found just once. The trim removed 6 bases at V and 5 bases at J, leaving 5 bases unmatched. The CDR3 extends over 13 amino acids. Germline CDR1 KGHDR, CDR2 SFDVKD. The gene calls are TRBV24-1 and TRBJ2-7, with 8 bases aligning to TRBD1. Specimen: peripheral blood. The clonotype originates from a man in his thirties or forties with acute or convalescent COVID-19. The CDR3 spells CATSPTGVNEQYF. In DNA form, the CDR3 reads TGTGCCACCAGTCCGACAGGGGTTAACGAGCAGTACTTC.